Below, 15 T cell receptor beta chains from the same sample are listed, as sequenced in a study of blood T cells in healthy people across ages. Through a sample-barcoded 5' primer and a J-beta primer mix, a second PCR was run for 7 to 11 cycles. TCRdb reanalysed the 5' RACE reads using MiXCR and keeps one entry per CDR3 protein. The sample includes a few hundred thousand distinct CDR3 sequences, about 52% of them seen just once. The sample was blood. The receptors stem from a man aged 55 to 70 in good health.

V usage is TRBV12-3 or TRBV12-4 and J usage is TRBJ2-5; the match to TRBD2 covers 14 bases. The CDR3 covers 18 residues. V shed 6 bases and J 5 bases; nucleotides not matched to a gene: 14. The CDR3 sequence is CASSRGTSGRGVRETQYF. The CDR3 nucleotides are TGTGCCAGCAGCCGGGGGACTAGCGGGAGAGGAGTTAGGGAGACCCAGTACTTC.

The gene calls are TRBV6-1 and TRBJ2-1; D unresolved. CDR1 MNHNS and CDR2 SASEGT come from the germline V gene. V shed 6 bases and J shed 8 bases, with 14 bases lying between them. There are 13 residues in the CDR3. CDR3 region: CASRGIPRHEQFF. DNA of the CDR3: TGTGCCAGCAGGGGAATCCCACGCCATGAGCAGTTCTTC.

V usage is TRBV27 and J usage is TRBJ2-1; a weak D match, TRBD1 (6 bases). Looked up from germline, CDR1 is MNHEY and CDR2 is SMNVEV (reference sequence). V lost 3 bases and J lost 6, with 9 bases in between. The CDR3 is 13 residues long. The chain's CDR3 is CASSLGHINEQFF. The CDR3 DNA follows: TGTGCCAGCAGTTTGGGACACATCAATGAGCAGTTCTTC.

In this sample, this clonotype turned up once. A much larger clone differs by one base, so this may be a read error. The chain links TRBV5-5 to TRBJ2-1, with a weak D call TRBD2 (7 bases). Judging by the DNA end, TRBJ2-7 fits better; the J call may be wrong. The CDR3 sequence is 15 residues long. CDR1 SGHKS and CDR2 YYEKEE come from the germline V gene (reference sequence). The CDR3 loop is CASSPWGGVYNEQYF. The CDR3 coding sequence is TGTGCCAGCAGCCCGTGGGGGGGCGTTTACAATGAGCAGTACTTC.

The chain carries TRBV28 and TRBJ1-2; D unclear. V lost 3 bases, J lost 0 bases, and 17 bases lay in between. Germline V CDR1 and CDR2: MDHEN, SYDVKM. The CDR3 has 17 residues. CDR3 residues: CASSFLSREWPNYGYTF. CDR3 bases: TGTGCCAGCAGTTTCCTCTCCCGTGAGTGGCCTAACTATGGCTACACCTTC.

In regard to this clonotype: An end of the junction does not agree with germline; a read error may underlie this. The chain uses TRBV12-3 or TRBV12-4 and TRBJ2-7; D possibly uses TRBD1 or TRBD2 (5 bases each). The CDR3 covers 15 residues. CDR3 coding DNA: TGTGTCAGCAGGGCGGGCCCCGAGCTTTCCTACGAGCAGTACTTC. Translation gives CVSRAGPELSYEQYF.

V usage is TRBV4-3 and J usage is TRBJ2-3; possibly TRBD2 for D (6 bases). CDR3 size: 17 residues. The germline V gene has CDR1 LGHNA and CDR2 YSLEER. Trimming shortened V by 5 bases and J by 0 bases, and 18 bases separated the two germline ends. The CDR3 DNA follows: TGCGCCAGCAGCAGGACCCTAGCGCGCTGGAGCACAGATACGCAGTATTTT. Protein product: CASSRTLARWSTDTQYF.

As for this clonotype: A much larger clone lies one base from this, so it may be a read error. The chain joins TRBV5-5 to TRBJ2-1; TRBD2 matches at 7 bases. The CDR3 is 15 residues long. The germline V gene has CDR1 SGHKS and CDR2 YYEKEE (reference sequence). The CDR3 sequence: CASSLGSSGHKEQFF. For the CDR3, the DNA is TGTGCCAGCAGCTTAGGGTCTAGCGGCCACAAGGAGCAGTTCTTC.

This clonotype occurred many times. V gene TRBV7-9 combines with J gene TRBJ1-2; 10 bases are a match to TRBD1. The junction had 7 bases not matched to a gene; V was cut back by 5 bases and J by 7 bases. CDR1 SEHNR and CDR2 FQNEAQ come from the germline V gene (reference sequence). The CDR3 contains 14 residues. CDR3 DNA sequence: TGTGCCAGCAGCGTCCGGACAGGGGGGGGTGGCTACACCTTC. Its protein is CASSVRTGGGGYTF.

V gene TRBV12-3 or TRBV12-4 combines with J gene TRBJ1-5, with D possibly TRBD1 on 5 matching bases. V gave up 6 bases and J gave up 6 bases, with 12 bases separating them. This CDR3 contains 13 residues. The CDR3 protein is CASRPRDGQPQHF. As DNA, the CDR3 is TGTGCCAGCAGACCCAGGGACGGTCAGCCCCAGCATTTT.

As to this clonotype: The junction departs from germline at one end; a sequencing error may be responsible. The chain is built from TRBV6-1 and TRBJ2-1, with D perhaps matching TRBD1 (6 bases). Germline V gene sequence: CDR1 MNHNS, CDR2 SASEGT. This CDR3 spans 15 amino acids. CDR3 sequence reads: CASSEGAGAYNEQFF. The CDR3 nucleotides are TGTGCCAGCAGTGAAGGGGCAGGGGCATACAATGAGCAGTTTTTC.

In its sample, this clonotype was seen a few times. The chain carries TRBV6-6 and TRBJ2-3; TRBD1 matches at 7 bases. This CDR3 spans 17 amino acids. Germline V gives CDR1 MNHNY, CDR2 SVGAGI (reference sequence). The V gene end was trimmed by 6 bases and the J gene end by 4 bases; junction bases not matched to a gene: 16. This CDR3 is CASSQVRGMSMSDTQYF. In DNA form, the CDR3 reads TGTGCCAGCAGCCAGGTCAGGGGGATGAGCATGTCAGATACGCAGTATTTT.

The gene calls are TRBV5-1 and TRBJ1-2; tentative D call: TRBD1 (5 bases). This CDR3 has 14 residues. Looked up from germline, CDR1 is SGHRS and CDR2 is YFSETQ. V was pared by 0 bases and J by 2 bases, with 8 bases between. The CDR3 here is CASSLDRPNYGYTF. The CDR3 DNA reads as TGCGCCAGCAGCTTGGACAGGCCCAACTATGGCTACACCTTC. The full variable domain, completed using reference TRBV5-1 and TRBJ1-2, is KAGVTQTPRYLIKTRGQQVTLSCSPISGHRSVSWYQQTPGQGLQFLFEYFSETQRNKGNFPGRFSGRQFSNSRSEMNVSTLELGDSALYLCASSLDRPNYGYTFGSGTRLTVV.

The gene calls are TRBV15 and TRBJ2-6, with D possibly matching TRBD1 (6 bases). CDR3 length: 14 residues. CDR1 and CDR2 (germline): LNHNV, YYDKDF (reference sequence). V was shortened by 8 bases and J by 4 bases, with 12 bases between the two germline ends. In DNA, the CDR3 is TGTGCCACCTCCACAGGGTCCGGGGCCAACGTCCTGACTTTC. Its translation is CATSTGSGANVLTF.

This clonotype was detected only a few times. The V and J genes are TRBV20-1 and TRBJ2-3; no firm D call. This CDR3 comprises 12 residues. Between the trimmed V and J ends, which lost 4 bases and 4 bases, there was a span of 9 bases. The germline gives CDR1 DFQATT, CDR2 SNEGSKA (reference sequence). In DNA form, the CDR3 reads TGCAGTGCTACCCAAGCTGCAGATACGCAGTATTTT. It is translated as CSATQAADTQYF.